One sample yielded the 5 T cell receptor beta chains listed below, sequenced in a study of T cell repertoires in cytomegalovirus infection. The antigens for these receptors are not known. Via MiXCR, TCRdb re-called the reads, giving one row per CDR3 protein. The sample yields approximately 990,000 distinct CDR3 sequences, around 32% seen once. Sequenced material: cultured CD8+ T cells from PBMCs, taken from culture after CMV antigen stimulation. The receptors shown here come from a human donor in good health (CMV status not recorded). Some clones in this sample may be carry-over from other donors' samples.

V gene TRBV6-5 combines with J gene TRBJ2-1, with 9 bases lining up with TRBD2. This CDR3 contains 16 residues. V dropped 4 bases and J dropped 8; count of bases not matched to a gene: 12. Germline V CDR1 and CDR2: MNHEY, SVGAGI. The CDR3 DNA follows: TGTGCCAGCAGTTCCTCTGAGGTAGCGGGGGTCTATGAGCAGTTCTTC. Translating gives CASSSSEVAGVYEQFF.

The chain couples TRBV9 to TRBJ1-4; D is unclear. Trimming removed 3 bases at V and 8 bases at J, with 17 bases between. CDR1 and CDR2 (germline): SGDLS, YYNGEE. The CDR3 spans 15 residues. In DNA form, the CDR3 reads TGTGCCAGCAGCGGCTCGATCAGTCTCTCGGAAAAACTGTTTTTT. Protein sequence: CASSGSISLSEKLFF.

This clonotype has just a few counts. The genes are TRBV14 and TRBJ2-1, with D possibly matching TRBD2 (5 bases). Germline lookup yields CDR1 SGHDN and CDR2 FVKESK. Trimming cost V 0 bases and J 0 bases, with 9 bases left between them. This CDR3 has 16 amino acids. The CDR3 loop reads CASSQERASSYNEQFF. The DNA for the CDR3 is TGTGCCAGCAGCCAAGAGAGGGCAAGCTCCTACAATGAGCAGTTCTTC.

This clonotype was counted many times. This chain's CDR3 is CASSDRDRYMYTQYF. CDR3 DNA sequence: TGTGCCAGCAGCGACCGGGACAGGTACATGTATACGCAGTATTTT. V and J are TRBV11-2 and TRBJ2-3, with 8 nucleotides matching TRBD1. Germline V gives CDR1 SGHAT, CDR2 FQNNGV. V was clipped by 5 bases and J by 7 bases; unmatched bases: 11. The CDR3 is made up of 15 amino acids.

This clonotype was recorded a few times. The chain couples TRBV7-9 to TRBJ1-2; D is uncertain. Germline V lookup: CDR1 SEHNR, CDR2 FQNEAQ (reference sequence). Trimming shortened V by 7 bases and J by 2 bases, and 17 bases separated the two germline ends. The CDR3 runs 15 residues. The CDR3, as DNA: TGTGCCAGCAAACTCTTTCCGGGGTCGAACTATGGCTACACCTTC. This sequence encodes CASKLFPGSNYGYTF. The variable domain in full, completed from reference TRBV7-9 and TRBJ1-2, reads DTGVSQNPRHKITKRGQNVTFRCDPISEHNRLYWYRQTLGQGPEFLTYFQNEAQLEKSRLLSDRFSAERPKGSFSTLEIQRTEQGDSAMYLCASKLFPGSNYGYTFGSGTRLTVV.